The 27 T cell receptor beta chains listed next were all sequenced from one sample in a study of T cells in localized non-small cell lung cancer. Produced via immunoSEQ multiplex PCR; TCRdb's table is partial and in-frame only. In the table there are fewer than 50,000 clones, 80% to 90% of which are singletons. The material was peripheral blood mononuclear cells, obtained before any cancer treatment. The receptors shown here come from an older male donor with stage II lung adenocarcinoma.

DNA for the CDR3: TGTGCCAGCCAGTCGCTAGCGGACAATGAGCAGTTCTTC. Its protein product is CASQSLADNEQFF. The genes are TRBV19 and TRBJ2-1; 7 bases align to TRBD2. The CDR3 is made up of 13 amino acids. The junction had 7 bases not matched to a gene; V was cut back by 9 bases and J by 5 bases. Germline values: CDR1 LNHDA, CDR2 SQIVND (reference sequence).

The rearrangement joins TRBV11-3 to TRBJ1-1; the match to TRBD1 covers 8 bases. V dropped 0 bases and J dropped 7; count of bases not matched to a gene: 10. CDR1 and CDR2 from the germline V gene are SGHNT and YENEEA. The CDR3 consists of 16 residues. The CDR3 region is CASSLDGRQGIDEAFF. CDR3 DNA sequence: TGTGCCAGCAGCTTAGATGGGAGACAGGGGATCGATGAAGCTTTCTTT.

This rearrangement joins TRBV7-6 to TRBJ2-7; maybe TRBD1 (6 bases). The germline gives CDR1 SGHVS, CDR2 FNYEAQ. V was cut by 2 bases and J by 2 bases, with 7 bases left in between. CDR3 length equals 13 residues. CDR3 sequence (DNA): TGTGCCAGCAGCTTAACAGGGACCTACGAGCAGTACTTC. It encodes CASSLTGTYEQYF.

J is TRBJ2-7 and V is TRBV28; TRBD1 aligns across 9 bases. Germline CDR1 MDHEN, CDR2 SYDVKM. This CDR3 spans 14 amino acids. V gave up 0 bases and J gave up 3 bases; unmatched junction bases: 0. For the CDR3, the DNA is TGTGCCAGCAGTTTATGGGACAGGGGCTACGAGCAGTACTTC. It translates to CASSLWDRGYEQYF.

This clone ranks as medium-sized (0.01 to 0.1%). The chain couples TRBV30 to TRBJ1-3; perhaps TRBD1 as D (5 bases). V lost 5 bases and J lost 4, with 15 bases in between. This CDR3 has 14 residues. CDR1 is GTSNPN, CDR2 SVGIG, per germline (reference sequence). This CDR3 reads CAWAQRRGGNTIYF. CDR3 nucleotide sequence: TGTGCCTGGGCCCAGCGGAGGGGAGGAAACACCATATATTTT.

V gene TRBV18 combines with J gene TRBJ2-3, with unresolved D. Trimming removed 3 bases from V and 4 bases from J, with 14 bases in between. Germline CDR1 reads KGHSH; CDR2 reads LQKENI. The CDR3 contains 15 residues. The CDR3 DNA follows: TGTGCCAGCTCACCGCTACAGCAAGATCCAGATACGCAGTATTTT. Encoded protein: CASSPLQQDPDTQYF.

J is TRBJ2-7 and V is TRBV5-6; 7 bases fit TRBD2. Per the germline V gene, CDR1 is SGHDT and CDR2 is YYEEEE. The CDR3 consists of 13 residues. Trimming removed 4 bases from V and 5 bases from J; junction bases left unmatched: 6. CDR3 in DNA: TGTGCCAGCAGCCCCCGGGGGGTCGACGAGCAGTACTTC. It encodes CASSPRGVDEQYF.

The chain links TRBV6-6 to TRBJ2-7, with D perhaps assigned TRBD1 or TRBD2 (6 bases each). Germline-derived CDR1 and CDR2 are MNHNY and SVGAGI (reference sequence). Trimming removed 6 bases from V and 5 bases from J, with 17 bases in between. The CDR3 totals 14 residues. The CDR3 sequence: CASSHDGGGNEQYF. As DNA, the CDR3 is TGTGCCAGCAGCCACGACGGGGGCGGGAACGAGCAGTACTTC.

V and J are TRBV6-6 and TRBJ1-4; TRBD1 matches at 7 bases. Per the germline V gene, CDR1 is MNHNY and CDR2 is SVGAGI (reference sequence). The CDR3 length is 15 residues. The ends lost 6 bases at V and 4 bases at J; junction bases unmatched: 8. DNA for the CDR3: TGTGCCAGCAGCCCTGGGACAGCACATAATGAAAAACTGTTTTTT. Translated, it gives CASSPGTAHNEKLFF.

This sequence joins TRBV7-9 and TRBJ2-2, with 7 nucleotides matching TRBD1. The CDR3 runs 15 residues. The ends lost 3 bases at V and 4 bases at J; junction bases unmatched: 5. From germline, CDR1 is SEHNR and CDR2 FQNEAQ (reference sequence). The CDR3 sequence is CASSLTGTLTGELFF. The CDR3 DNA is TGTGCCAGCAGCTTGACAGGGACCCTCACCGGGGAGCTGTTTTTT.

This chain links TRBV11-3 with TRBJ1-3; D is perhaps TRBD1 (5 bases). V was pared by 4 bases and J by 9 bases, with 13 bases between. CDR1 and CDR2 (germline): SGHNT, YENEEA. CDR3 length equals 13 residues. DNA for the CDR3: TGTGCCAGCAGCTCGGGTGGAGGGGCCACCATATATTTT. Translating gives CASSSGGGATIYF.

The CDR3 DNA follows: TGTGCCAGCAGTCCGGACTCGGGCGAGCAGTACTTC. Amino acid sequence: CASSPDSGEQYF. The chain uses TRBV2 and TRBJ2-7; D might be TRBD2 (5 bases). V lost 5 bases to trimming and J lost 6 bases, with 11 bases between them. In germline, CDR1 is SNHLY, CDR2 FYNNEI. The CDR3 covers 12 residues.

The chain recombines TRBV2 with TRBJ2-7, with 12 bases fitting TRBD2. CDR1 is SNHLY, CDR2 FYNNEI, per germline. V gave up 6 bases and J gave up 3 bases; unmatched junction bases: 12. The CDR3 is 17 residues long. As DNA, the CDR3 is TGTGCCAGCAGCCTACCGGGACTAGCGGGCGGCAGCTACGAGCAGTACTTC. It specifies CASSLPGLAGGSYEQYF.

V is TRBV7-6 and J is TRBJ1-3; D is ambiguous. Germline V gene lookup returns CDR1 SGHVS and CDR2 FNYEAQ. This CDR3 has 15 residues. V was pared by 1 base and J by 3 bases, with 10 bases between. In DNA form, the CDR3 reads TGTGCCAGCAGCTTAGGAGGGAGTGGTGGAAACACCATATATTTT. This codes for CASSLGGSGGNTIYF.

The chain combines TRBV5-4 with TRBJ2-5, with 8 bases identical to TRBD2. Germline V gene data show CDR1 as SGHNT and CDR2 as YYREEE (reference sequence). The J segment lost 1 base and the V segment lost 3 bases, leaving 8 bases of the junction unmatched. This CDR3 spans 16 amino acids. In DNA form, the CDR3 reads TGTGCCAGCAGCTATCTAGCGGGCGGACCCCAAGAGACCCAGTACTTC. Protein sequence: CASSYLAGGPQETQYF.

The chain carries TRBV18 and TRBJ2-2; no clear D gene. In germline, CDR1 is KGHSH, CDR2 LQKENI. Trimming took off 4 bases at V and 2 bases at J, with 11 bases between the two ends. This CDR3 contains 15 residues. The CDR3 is CASSRTRINTGELFF. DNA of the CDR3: TGTGCCAGCTCACGAACGCGGATTAACACCGGGGAGCTGTTTTTT. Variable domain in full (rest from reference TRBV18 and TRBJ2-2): NAGVMQNPRHLVRRRGQEARLRCSPMKGHSHVYWYRQLPEEGLKFMVYLQKENIIDESGMPKERFSAEFPKEGPSILRIQQVVRGDSAAYFCASSRTRINTGELFFGEGSRLTVL.

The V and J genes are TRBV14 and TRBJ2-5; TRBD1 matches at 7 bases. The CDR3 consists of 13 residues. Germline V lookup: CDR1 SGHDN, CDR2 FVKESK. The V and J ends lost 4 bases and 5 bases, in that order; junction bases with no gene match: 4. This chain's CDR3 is CASSLGTAETQYF. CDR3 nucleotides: TGTGCCAGCAGCCTAGGGACAGCGGAGACCCAGTACTTC.

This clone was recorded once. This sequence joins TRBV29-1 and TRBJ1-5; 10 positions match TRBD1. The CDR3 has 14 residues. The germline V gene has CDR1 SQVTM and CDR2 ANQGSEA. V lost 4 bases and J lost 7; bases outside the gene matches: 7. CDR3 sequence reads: CSVALGTGDQPQHF. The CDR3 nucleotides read TGCAGCGTTGCCTTGGGGACAGGGGACCAGCCCCAGCATTTT.

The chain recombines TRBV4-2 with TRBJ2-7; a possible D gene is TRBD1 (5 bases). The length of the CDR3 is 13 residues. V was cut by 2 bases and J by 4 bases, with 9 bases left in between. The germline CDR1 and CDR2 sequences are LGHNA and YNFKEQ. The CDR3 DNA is TGTGCCAGCAGCCAACAGGGCTCATACGAGCAGTACTTC. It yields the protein CASSQQGSYEQYF.

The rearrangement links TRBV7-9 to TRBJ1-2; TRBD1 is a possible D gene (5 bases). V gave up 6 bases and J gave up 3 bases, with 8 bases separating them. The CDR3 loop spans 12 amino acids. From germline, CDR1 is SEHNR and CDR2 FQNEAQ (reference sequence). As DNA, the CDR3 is TGTGCCAGCAGTGGGGGAGACTATGGCTACACCTTC. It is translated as CASSGGDYGYTF.

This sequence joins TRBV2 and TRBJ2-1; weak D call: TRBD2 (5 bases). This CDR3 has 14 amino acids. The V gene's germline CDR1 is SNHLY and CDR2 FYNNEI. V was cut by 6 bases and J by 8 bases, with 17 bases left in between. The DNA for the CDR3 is TGTGCCAGCAGCAAAGGGCTAGCTGGCGATGAGCAGTTCTTC. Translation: CASSKGLAGDEQFF.

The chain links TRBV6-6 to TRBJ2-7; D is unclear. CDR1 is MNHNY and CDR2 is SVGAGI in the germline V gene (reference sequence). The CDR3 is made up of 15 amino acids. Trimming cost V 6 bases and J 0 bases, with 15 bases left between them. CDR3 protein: CASSFPRSLSYEQYF. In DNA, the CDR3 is TGTGCCAGCAGCTTCCCCCGGAGCCTCTCCTACGAGCAGTACTTC.

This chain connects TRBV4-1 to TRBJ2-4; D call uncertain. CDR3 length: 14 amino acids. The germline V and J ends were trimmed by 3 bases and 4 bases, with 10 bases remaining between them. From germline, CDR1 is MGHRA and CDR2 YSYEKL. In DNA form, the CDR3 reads TGCGCCAGCAGCCAGGCAGGATCGAAAAACATTCAGTACTTC. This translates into CASSQAGSKNIQYF.

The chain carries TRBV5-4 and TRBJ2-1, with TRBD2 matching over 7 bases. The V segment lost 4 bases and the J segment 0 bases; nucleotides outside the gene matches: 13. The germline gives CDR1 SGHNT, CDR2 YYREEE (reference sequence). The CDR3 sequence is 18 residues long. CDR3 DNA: TGTGCCAGCAGCCACGCAAAAGGGCGGGGGAGCTCCTACAATGAGCAGTTCTTC. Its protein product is CASSHAKGRGSSYNEQFF.

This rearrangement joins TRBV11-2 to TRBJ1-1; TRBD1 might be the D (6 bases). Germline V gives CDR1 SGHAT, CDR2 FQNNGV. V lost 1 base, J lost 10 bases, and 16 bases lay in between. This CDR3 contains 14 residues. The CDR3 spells CASSLGLAGALAFF. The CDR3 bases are TGTGCCAGCAGCTTAGGGTTGGCGGGGGCTCTAGCTTTCTTT.

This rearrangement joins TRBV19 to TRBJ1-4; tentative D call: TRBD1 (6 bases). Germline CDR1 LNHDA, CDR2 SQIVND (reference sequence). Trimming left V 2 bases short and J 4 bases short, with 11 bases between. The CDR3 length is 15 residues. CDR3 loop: CASSISGQRNEKLFF. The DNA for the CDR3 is TGTGCCAGTAGTATATCAGGACAGCGTAATGAAAAACTGTTTTTT. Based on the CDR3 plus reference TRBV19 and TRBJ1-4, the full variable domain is DGGITQSPKYLFRKEGQNVTLSCEQNLNHDAMYWYRQDPGQGLRLIYYSQIVNDFQKGDIAEGYSVSREKKESFPLTVTSAQKNPTAFYLCASSISGQRNEKLFFGSGTQLSVL.

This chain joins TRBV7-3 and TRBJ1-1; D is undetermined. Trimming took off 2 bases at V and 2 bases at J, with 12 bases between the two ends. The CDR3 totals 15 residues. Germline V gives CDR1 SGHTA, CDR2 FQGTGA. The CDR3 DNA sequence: TGTGCCAGCAGCTTAGCCCCCATAGTTAACACTGAAGCTTTCTTT. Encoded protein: CASSLAPIVNTEAFF.